Below, 10 T cell receptor beta chains from the same sample are listed, as sequenced in a study of cytomegalovirus exposure and HLA in healthy donors. The PCR made use of 60 Vbeta and 13 Jbeta primers. Produced via immunoSEQ multiplex PCR; TCRdb's table is partial and in-frame only. The sample lists approximately 150,000 clones; around 86% were seen once. The sample was PBMCs. Receptor source: a woman under 40 in good health and CMV-seronegative.

This chain uses TRBV28 with TRBJ2-7, with 10 positions matching TRBD2. Germline V gene sequence: CDR1 MDHEN, CDR2 SYDVKM. Trimming removed 4 bases from V and 0 bases from J; junction bases left unmatched: 6. The CDR3 runs 16 residues. CDR3 coding DNA: TGTGCCAGCAGTTCTTATAGCGGGAGGAGCTCCTACGAGCAGTACTTC. It encodes CASSSYSGRSSYEQYF.

V gene TRBV6-5 combines with J gene TRBJ2-2; 8 bases are shared with TRBD1. Germline CDR1 reads MNHEY; CDR2 reads SVGAGI. J lost 7 bases, V lost 5 bases, and 6 bases had no gene match. The CDR3 length is 14 residues. This CDR3 reads CASSSDRGVGELFF. As DNA, the CDR3 is TGTGCCAGCAGTAGTGACAGGGGTGTCGGGGAGCTGTTTTTT.

The count of this clone is one. CDR3 in amino acids: CSVEAGYTGELFF. The CDR3 DNA reads as TGCAGCGTTGAAGCAGGGTACACCGGGGAGCTGTTTTTT. This chain joins TRBV29-1 and TRBJ2-2; TRBD1 might be the D (5 bases). Germline V gene data show CDR1 as SQVTM and CDR2 as ANQGSEA. Trimming left V 1 base short and J 3 bases short, with 6 bases between. This CDR3 has 13 residues.

The chain recombines TRBV6-1 with TRBJ2-7, with D unresolved. There are 12 residues in the CDR3. Between the trimmed V and J ends, which lost 7 bases and 3 bases, there was a span of 10 bases. Germline CDR1 and CDR2: MNHNS and SASEGT. The CDR3 reads CASIAYGYEQYF. DNA of the CDR3: TGTGCCAGCATCGCCTACGGCTACGAGCAGTACTTC.

This clone was detected a few times. Here the CDR3 reads CSVGDRNTGELFF. CDR3 bases: TGCAGCGTGGGGGACAGGAACACCGGGGAGCTGTTTTTT. The chain employs TRBV29-1 and TRBJ2-2; 7 positions agree with TRBD1. The V gene's germline CDR1 is SQVTM and CDR2 ANQGSEA. V shed 6 bases and J 1 base; nucleotides not matched to a gene: 2. The CDR3 length is 13 residues.

This chain joins TRBV11-2 and TRBJ2-1, with TRBD2 matching 11 bases. CDR3 length: 15 residues. CDR1 and CDR2 from the germline V gene are SGHAT and FQNNGV. Trimming at V came to 6 bases and at J to 4 bases, leaving 5 bases not matched to a gene. The chain's CDR3 is CASRRLAGIYNEQFF. In DNA, the CDR3 is TGTGCCAGCAGAAGACTAGCGGGGATTTACAATGAGCAGTTCTTC.

The chain links TRBV5-1 to TRBJ1-1, with D perhaps matching TRBD1 (5 bases). The CDR3 totals 13 residues. Germline V CDR1 and CDR2: SGHRS, YFSETQ. Trimming took 6 bases from V and 1 from J, leaving 10 bases between them. The CDR3 DNA reads TGCGCCAGCAAACAGACAGAGAACACTGAAGCTTTCTTT. Amino acids: CASKQTENTEAFF.

The rearrangement uses TRBV5-1 and TRBJ2-1; 9 bases are shared with TRBD2. Trimming removed 4 bases from V and 6 bases from J; junction bases left unmatched: 5. The germline CDR1 and CDR2 sequences are SGHRS and YFSETQ. The CDR3 spans 14 residues. The CDR3 coding sequence is TGCGCCAGCAGCCATGGACTAGCGTTCAATGAGCAGTTCTTC. Translated: CASSHGLAFNEQFF.

The chain combines TRBV11-3 with TRBJ2-3; D perhaps matches TRBD2 (5 bases). With 3 bases removed from V and 0 bases from J, the gap between germline ends came to 13 bases. CDR3 length: 16 amino acids. In germline, CDR1 is SGHNT, CDR2 YENEEA. The CDR3 DNA is TGTGCCAGCAGCTTCGGGAACCCATCTAGCACAGATACGCAGTATTTT. Amino acid sequence: CASSFGNPSSTDTQYF.

The gene calls are TRBV2 and TRBJ2-7; no clear D. Trimming removed 3 bases from V and 8 bases from J, with 8 bases in between. Germline assignment: CDR1 SNHLY and CDR2 FYNNEI. The CDR3 totals 11 residues. This chain's CDR3 is CASSDELQQYF. CDR3 nucleotide sequence: TGTGCCAGCAGTGACGAGCTCCAGCAGTACTTC. Looking up the rest from reference TRBV2 and TRBJ2-7 gives the full variable domain: EPEVTQTPSHQVTQMGQEVILRCVPISNHLYFYWYRQILGQKVEFLVSFYNNEISEKSEIFDDQFSVERPDGSNFTLKIRSTKLEDSAMYFCASSDELQQYFGPGTRLTVT.